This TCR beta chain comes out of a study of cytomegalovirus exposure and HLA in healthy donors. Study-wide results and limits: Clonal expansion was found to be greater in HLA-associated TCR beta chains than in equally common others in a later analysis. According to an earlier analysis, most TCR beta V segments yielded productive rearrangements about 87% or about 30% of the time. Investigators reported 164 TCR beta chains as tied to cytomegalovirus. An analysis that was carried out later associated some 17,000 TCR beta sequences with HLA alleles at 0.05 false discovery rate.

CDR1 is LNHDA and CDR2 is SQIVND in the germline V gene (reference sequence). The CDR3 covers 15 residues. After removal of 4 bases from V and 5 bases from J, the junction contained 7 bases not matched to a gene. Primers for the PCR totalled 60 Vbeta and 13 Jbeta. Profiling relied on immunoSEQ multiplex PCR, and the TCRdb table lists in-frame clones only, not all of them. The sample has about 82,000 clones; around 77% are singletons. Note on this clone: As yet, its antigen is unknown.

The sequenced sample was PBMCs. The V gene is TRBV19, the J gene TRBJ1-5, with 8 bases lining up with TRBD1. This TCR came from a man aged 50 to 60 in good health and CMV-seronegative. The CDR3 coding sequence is TGTGCCAGTAGTACCCTCGGGACAGGCGATCAGCCCCAGCATTTT. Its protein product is CASSTLGTGDQPQHF.